This entry features one T cell receptor beta chain sequence. The sample comes from a study of OX40 agonist ivuxolimab in advanced cancers. Across the study: Patients were dosed intravenously with ivuxolimab at 0.01 to 10 mg/kg every 2 weeks. Patients enrolled in dose escalation were diagnosed with hepatocellular carcinoma, melanoma, renal cell or head and neck cancer.

TCRdb's table, derived via immunoSEQ multiplex PCR, lists solely in-frame clones and lacks some. The table lists over 70,000 clones, approximately 94% of them singletons. The CDR3 runs 12 residues. Germline V gene sequence: CDR1 SEHNR, CDR2 FQNEAQ (reference sequence). The germline V and J ends were trimmed by 5 bases and 1 base, with 3 bases remaining between them. The V call is TRBV7-9, the J call TRBJ1-5; D uncertain. This receptor was identified in an adult with an advanced solid tumor such as melanoma, head and neck, liver or kidney cancer. This sample comprised CD4+ or CD8+ T cells sorted from blood, obtained in a trial of the OX40 agonist ivuxolimab. In DNA form, the CDR3 reads TGTGCCAGCAGCGAAAGCAATCAGCCCCAGCATTTT. Its translation: CASSESNQPQHF.